This T cell receptor beta chain came from a study of blood T cell repertoires in COVID-19. Cohort allocation depended upon clinical history that participants reported. Repertoires were generated with immunoSEQ multiplex PCR, while TCRdb's copy carries only in-frame clones and drops some. This sample has approximately 140,000 clones, with approximately 87% found just once. The length of the CDR3 is 12 residues. V was trimmed by 3 bases and J by 5 bases, leaving 10 bases between them. The V gene's germline CDR1 is SQVTM and CDR2 ANQGSEA. The chain employs TRBV29-1 and TRBJ1-1; D may be TRBD1 (6 bases). Sequences were obtained from PBMCs or T cells enriched from blood (not recorded which). The source of this sequence is a man aged 50 or older in a cohort exposed to, infected with or recovered from COVID-19 (not recorded which). The CDR3, as DNA: TGCAGCGTTGATGGGACAACTACTGAAGCTTTCTTT. Protein sequence: CSVDGTTTEAFF.